These 27 T cell receptor beta chains originate from one sample sequenced in a study of blood T cells in healthy people across ages. PCR was performed a second time for about 7 to 11 cycles using a sample-barcoded 5' primer and a J-beta primer mix. TCRdb reprocessed the 5' RACE reads via MiXCR and lists one record per CDR3 protein. The repertoire includes fewer than 800,000 distinct CDR3 sequences, roughly 21% of them detected once, and approximately 3.7% sits in the top ten. Sequencing was done on a sample of blood. Receptors originate from a man aged 65-85 years in good health.

The chain combines TRBV29-1 with TRBJ2-7; no clear D. The CDR3 totals 15 residues. Germline CDR1 reads SQVTM; CDR2 reads ANQGSEA. Trimming shortened V by 3 bases and J by 0 bases, and 15 bases separated the two germline ends. As DNA, the CDR3 is TGCAGCGTTGAGAAGGGTGGCGGTAGCTCCTACGAGCAGTACTTC. Translating gives CSVEKGGGSSYEQYF.

In its sample, this clonotype was seen a few times. The chain carries TRBV12-3 or TRBV12-4 and TRBJ2-7; a weak D match, TRBD2 (6 bases). CDR3 length: 15 amino acids. V shed 5 bases and J shed 3 bases, with 17 bases lying between them. The chain's CDR3 is CASSVSGEQNYEQYF. The CDR3 nucleotides read TGTGCCAGCAGTGTTTCGGGGGAGCAGAACTACGAGCAGTACTTC.

This rearrangement joins TRBV5-1 to TRBJ2-2; 11 positions match TRBD2. V trimming: 0 bases; J trimming: 4 bases; junction bases outside the gene matches: 5. The germline gives CDR1 SGHRS, CDR2 YFSETQ. This CDR3 spans 17 amino acids. DNA for the CDR3: TGCGCCAGCAGCTTGGAATCTAGCGGGAGGTCCACCGGGGAGCTGTTTTTT. Translated: CASSLESSGRSTGELFF.

The rearrangement uses TRBV20-1 and TRBJ1-4, with D maybe TRBD1 (6 bases). The CDR3 covers 17 residues. Germline V lookup: CDR1 DFQATT, CDR2 SNEGSKA (reference sequence). Trimming pared 2 bases from V and 1 base from J, leaving 17 bases between. The CDR3 sequence is CSARIGGAGETNEKLFF. CDR3 sequence (DNA): TGCAGTGCTAGAATCGGGGGGGCCGGGGAAACTAATGAAAAACTGTTTTTT.

On this clonotype: A read error may account for a junction end that differs from germline. The V and J genes are TRBV3-1 and TRBJ1-4; TRBD1 might be the D (5 bases). This CDR3 has 15 amino acids. Germline V lookup: CDR1 LGHDT, CDR2 YNNKEL (reference sequence). The CDR3 region is CASSQDVRGGEKPFF. CDR3 nucleotides: TGTGCCAGCAGCCAAGATGTTCGGGGCGGTGAAAAACCGTTTTTT.

This sequence joins TRBV12-3 or TRBV12-4 and TRBJ2-5; 8 bases match TRBD1. The J call may be in error: the DNA end matches TRBJ2-1 better. CDR3 length equals 11 residues. The CDR3 DNA is TGTGCCAGCAGTCCGGGACAGGCCCAGTTCTTC. Translation gives CASSPGQAQFF.

J is TRBJ2-5 and V is TRBV5-1; TRBD1 is a possible D gene (7 bases). The CDR3 runs 16 residues. V lost 2 bases, J lost 1 base, and 15 bases lay in between. The germline V gene encodes CDR1 SGHRS and CDR2 YFSETQ. The CDR3 sequence: CASSFRGVSIQETQYF. CDR3 DNA sequence: TGCGCCAGCAGCTTCAGGGGGGTTTCAATCCAAGAGACCCAGTACTTC.

This clonotype was counted between two and nine times. The V gene is TRBV7-2, the J gene TRBJ1-5; D perhaps matches TRBD1 (6 bases). Germline CDR1 and CDR2: SGHTA and FQGNSA. There are 13 residues in the CDR3. Trimming cost V 1 base and J 7 bases, with 8 bases left between them. The CDR3 DNA reads as TGTGCCAGCAGCTTAGTTAGGGGGCAGCCCCAGCATTTT. Protein sequence: CASSLVRGQPQHF.

This clonotype was found a few times. As DNA, the CDR3 is TGTGCCAGCAGCAATGAACCGGGACACCTCACTGGGGCCAACGTCCTGACTTTC. As protein: CASSNEPGHLTGANVLTF. This chain joins TRBV9 and TRBJ2-6, with D maybe TRBD1 (6 bases). V lost 4 bases, J lost 2 bases, and 19 bases lay in between. This CDR3 has 18 residues. Germline V CDR1 and CDR2: SGDLS, YYNGEE. Supplemented by reference TRBV9 and TRBJ2-6, the full variable domain reads DSGVTQTPKHLITATGQRVTLRCSPRSGDLSVYWYQQSLDQGLQFLIQYYNGEERAKGNILERFSAQQFPDLHSELNLSSLELGDSALYFCASSNEPGHLTGANVLTFGAGSRLTVL.

The genes are TRBV6-1 and TRBJ1-3, with TRBD1 matching over 7 bases. The CDR3 totals 17 residues. Germline CDR1 is MNHNS and CDR2 is SASEGT. V shed 2 bases and J 4 bases; nucleotides not matched to a gene: 11. The CDR3 nucleotides are TGTGCCAGCAGTGAAAGTTCCGGGACAGCGGAGGGAAACACCATATATTTT. As protein: CASSESSGTAEGNTIYF.

This clonotype has more than one count but fewer than ten. The junction shows a germline mismatch at one end, possibly a read error. The chain is built from TRBV18 and TRBJ2-5; possibly TRBD1 for D (5 bases). This CDR3 has 12 amino acids. Germline values: CDR1 KGHSH, CDR2 LQKENI. This CDR3 reads CASSLRGTEQLF. Written as DNA, the CDR3 is TGTGCCAGCTCGCTAAGGGGCACTGAGCAGCTCTTC.

This clonotype was found a few times. CDR3 loop: CASSSGSHNNEQFF. The CDR3 DNA is TGTGCCAGCAGCTCCGGTTCACACAACAATGAGCAGTTCTTC. The rearrangement links TRBV13 to TRBJ2-1, with D uncertain. V lost 4 bases to trimming and J lost 5 bases, with 12 bases between them. There are 14 residues in the CDR3. The germline V gene encodes CDR1 PRHDT and CDR2 FYEKMQ (reference sequence).

This clonotype was recorded at least ten times. The rearrangement uses TRBV7-3 and TRBJ2-7; D gene unclear. Germline-derived CDR1 and CDR2 are SGHTA and FQGTGA. The CDR3 consists of 15 residues. V lost 2 bases and J 0 bases, leaving 11 bases between the germline ends. The CDR3 nucleotides are TGTGCCAGCAGCTTAGGAGATGGTAGCTCCTACGAGCAGTACTTC. It codes for CASSLGDGSSYEQYF.

This clonotype was seen more than once but under ten times. The chain combines TRBV5-1 with TRBJ2-3, with 9 bases identical to TRBD1. Germline trimming cut 7 bases from V and 4 bases from J; bases unmatched to any gene: 10. The V gene's germline CDR1 is SGHRS and CDR2 YFSETQ. CDR3 size: 15 residues. In DNA, the CDR3 is TGCGCCAGCTCCCCGGGGGACAGGGAACCAGATACGCAGTATTTT. Amino acid sequence: CASSPGDREPDTQYF.

Comment on this clonotype: Relative to the germline gene, one junction end is altered; a read error may explain this. V is TRBV18 and J is TRBJ2-7; the D gene is possibly TRBD1 (6 bases). The CDR3 is 15 amino acids. CDR1 and CDR2 from the germline V gene are KGHSH and LQKENI. The CDR3 loop is CAGSPQTGQVTEQYF. The DNA for the CDR3 is TGTGCCGGCTCACCACAGACAGGTCAAGTCACCGAGCAGTACTTC.

The chain is built from TRBV7-3 and TRBJ2-3; a possible D gene is TRBD2 (6 bases). Trimming pared 4 bases from V and 0 bases from J, leaving 14 bases between. The CDR3 is made up of 16 amino acids. Germline V gene data show CDR1 as SGHTA and CDR2 as FQGTGA. The CDR3 DNA follows: TGTGCCAGCAGCTCATATAGCGGAACTAGCACAGATACGCAGTATTTT. Protein product: CASSSYSGTSTDTQYF.

The genes are TRBV11-2 and TRBJ2-4; the D gene is possibly TRBD1 (6 bases). Trimming took 2 bases from V and 7 from J, leaving 12 bases between them. The CDR3 extends over 14 amino acids. Germline V gene data show CDR1 as SGHAT and CDR2 as FQNNGV. CDR3 protein: CASSLSGAVNIQYF. In DNA, the CDR3 is TGTGCCAGCAGCTTATCAGGGGCGGTGAACATTCAGTACTTC.

In this sample, this clonotype turned up a few times. The gene calls are TRBV7-9 and TRBJ1-2, with a weak D call TRBD1 (6 bases). This CDR3 is 14 amino acids long. CDR1 and CDR2 from the germline V gene are SEHNR and FQNEAQ (reference sequence). V lost 5 bases, J lost 4 bases, and 14 bases lay in between. Here the CDR3 reads CASSTGQLLYGYTF. The CDR3 DNA reads as TGTGCCAGCAGCACGGGACAATTACTCTATGGCTACACCTTC.

The J gene is TRBJ2-2, the V gene TRBV20-1, with 9 bases aligning to TRBD1. From germline, CDR1 is DFQATT and CDR2 SNEGSKA (reference sequence). J lost 4 bases, V lost 6 bases, and 12 bases had no gene match. The CDR3 is 16 residues long. This chain's CDR3 is CSASRPGTGLTGELFF. The CDR3 DNA reads as TGCAGTGCCAGTAGACCCGGGACAGGGCTCACCGGGGAGCTGTTTTTT.

This sequence joins TRBV20-1 and TRBJ2-1; 7 positions match TRBD2. J was trimmed by 2 bases and V by 0 bases; bases with no gene match: 4. CDR1 is DFQATT, CDR2 SNEGSKA, per germline (reference sequence). This CDR3 region has 15 residues. This CDR3 reads CSARDRDYPYNEQFF. The CDR3 bases are TGCAGTGCTAGAGACCGGGACTATCCCTACAATGAGCAGTTCTTC.

The rearrangement joins TRBV27 to TRBJ2-3, with 11 nucleotides matching TRBD1. The V segment lost 8 bases and the J segment 5 bases; nucleotides outside the gene matches: 6. The length of the CDR3 is 14 residues. Germline lookup yields CDR1 MNHEY and CDR2 SMNVEV (reference sequence). The CDR3 DNA is TGTGCCAGCGCCGGACAGGGGGCGATAGATACGCAGTATTTT. It yields the protein CASAGQGAIDTQYF.

The chain couples TRBV6-2 or TRBV6-3 to TRBJ2-1; D not certain. Germline lookup yields CDR1 MNHEY and CDR2 SVGEGT. The V gene lost 10 bases and the J gene lost 2 bases, with 12 bases spanning the gap. The CDR3 loop spans 13 amino acids. CDR3 protein: CAIMGSPYNEQFF. The CDR3 nucleotides read TGTGCCATCATGGGTAGTCCCTACAATGAGCAGTTCTTC.

V gene TRBV18 combines with J gene TRBJ1-5, with 8 bases matching TRBD1. The J segment lost 5 bases and the V segment lost 4 bases, leaving 7 bases of the junction unmatched. Germline lookup yields CDR1 KGHSH and CDR2 LQKENI. The CDR3 covers 15 residues. The CDR3: CASSLQQGVHQPQHF. The CDR3 DNA reads TGTGCCAGCTCACTACAACAGGGGGTTCATCAGCCCCAGCATTTT.

The chain has TRBV10-1 and TRBJ2-7; TRBD1 matches 7 bases. This CDR3 region has 11 residues. V lost 10 bases to trimming and J lost 7 bases; unmatched junction nucleotides: 7. Germline lookup yields CDR1 WNHNN and CDR2 SYGVQD (reference sequence). The CDR3 loop is CANSTGKEQYF. CDR3 nucleotide sequence: TGCGCCAATTCGACAGGGAAAGAGCAGTACTTC.

This clonotype has only a few counts. In DNA, the CDR3 is TGCAGTGCTAGAAGGAGGGACAGCGATAGCAATCAGCCCCAGCATTTT. Encoded protein: CSARRRDSDSNQPQHF. The V and J genes are TRBV20-1 and TRBJ1-5, with TRBD1 matching over 7 bases. CDR3 length equals 16 residues. From germline, CDR1 is DFQATT and CDR2 SNEGSKA (reference sequence). V shed 2 bases, J shed 0 bases, and the junction held 7 bases outside the gene matches.

V gene TRBV5-1 combines with J gene TRBJ2-5, with 9 bases that match TRBD1. The germline CDR1 and CDR2 sequences are SGHRS and YFSETQ. J was trimmed by 6 bases and V by 1 base; bases with no gene match: 10. CDR3 length: 16 residues. The CDR3 loop is CASSLMGDRETKTQYF. CDR3 in DNA: TGCGCCAGCAGCTTGATGGGGGACAGGGAAACGAAGACCCAGTACTTC.

This clonotype showed up just a few times. The gene calls are TRBV20-1 and TRBJ2-1; perhaps D is TRBD1 or TRBD2 (5 bases each). This CDR3 has 16 amino acids. The V gene's germline CDR1 is DFQATT and CDR2 SNEGSKA (reference sequence). Trimming removed 1 base at V and 4 bases at J, with 17 bases between. The chain's CDR3 is CSARARSGRFYNEQFF. DNA for the CDR3: TGCAGTGCTAGAGCCCGGTCGGGGCGGTTTTACAATGAGCAGTTCTTC.